This paragraph reports one T cell receptor (beta chain). In the original processing: Amplifying reference gene primers gave estimates of nucleated cell counts. Profiling relied on immunoSEQ multiplex PCR, and the TCRdb table lists in-frame clones only, not all of them. Clone size and the V and J calls come from that table; the DNA yielded D and trimming. In the table there are about 170,000 clones, approximately 90% of which are singletons. The CDR3 has 14 residues. V was pared by 5 bases and J by 6 bases, with 8 bases of the junction left unmatched. CDR1 and CDR2 (germline): SGHRS, YFSETQ. The data derive from a study of blood T cell repertoires in COVID-19.

Input material: peripheral blood. The TCR was taken from a young man with COVID-19, enrolled during active disease. The chain uses TRBV5-1 and TRBJ2-7; 10 nucleotides agree with TRBD2. The CDR3 region is CASRRAGGPREQYF. The CDR3 DNA is TGCGCCAGCAGAAGAGCGGGAGGGCCTCGCGAGCAGTACTTC.